Listed here are 27 T cell receptor beta chains from one sample, sequenced in a study of OX40 agonist ivuxolimab in advanced cancers. The library was prepared using the immunoSEQ multiplex PCR assay. TCRdb mirrors the immuneACCESS table, restricted to in-frame sequences. Some clones are absent from its copies; in checked studies, under half trace to an unresolved V gene, and the reason for the others is unknown. A total of tens of thousands of clones appear in this sample, 65% to 90% of them only once. The top ten clonotypes cover 6% to 7.5% of the sample. The source was CD4+ or CD8+ T cells sorted from blood, collected in a trial of the OX40 agonist ivuxolimab. These receptors were collected from an adult with an advanced solid tumor such as melanoma, head and neck, liver or kidney cancer.

This clone came up once. This chain connects TRBV6-5 to TRBJ1-2; D not resolved. CDR1 MNHEY and CDR2 SVGAGI come from the germline V gene. The CDR3 is 14 amino acids. The V and J ends lost 6 bases and 1 base respectively, with 12 bases between them. CDR3: CASSALRVNYGYTF. CDR3 nucleotide sequence: TGTGCCAGCAGCGCTCTACGGGTTAACTATGGCTACACCTTC.

The chain couples TRBV29-1 to TRBJ2-1; D is unresolved. V lost 2 bases and J 4 bases, leaving 6 bases between the germline ends. The germline CDR1 and CDR2 sequences are SQVTM and ANQGSEA. This CDR3 is 12 amino acids long. CDR3 region: CSVERQYNEQFF. CDR3 sequence (DNA): TGCAGCGTTGAAAGGCAGTACAATGAGCAGTTCTTC.

The chain recombines TRBV6-5 with TRBJ1-1, with unresolved D. CDR1 and CDR2 (germline): MNHEY, SVGAGI. The CDR3 has 14 amino acids. Trimming left V 5 bases short and J 5 bases short, with 15 bases between. CDR3 sequence (DNA): TGTGCCAGCAGTCCCAGGATTACGGGGACTGAAGCTTTCTTT. Protein: CASSPRITGTEAFF.

The CDR3 loop is CSVGTVNTGELFF. Written as DNA, the CDR3 is TGCAGCGTTGGGACAGTTAACACCGGGGAGCTGTTTTTT. The chain carries TRBV29-1 and TRBJ2-2; D possibly corresponds to TRBD1 (6 bases). This CDR3 contains 13 residues. Germline V gives CDR1 SQVTM, CDR2 ANQGSEA. Trimming removed 4 bases at V and 2 bases at J, with 8 bases between.

V usage is TRBV28 and J usage is TRBJ2-2; possibly TRBD1 for D (8 bases). V gave up 10 bases and J gave up 7 bases, with 19 bases separating them. This CDR3 has 14 amino acids. Germline V gives CDR1 MDHEN, CDR2 SYDVKM. The CDR3 region is CAIKGQGGIGELFF. CDR3 sequence (DNA): TGTGCCATTAAAGGACAGGGAGGGATCGGGGAGCTGTTTTTT.

The chain carries TRBV9 and TRBJ1-1; D might be TRBD1 (5 bases). The CDR3 length is 15 residues. Per the germline V gene, CDR1 is SGDLS and CDR2 is YYNGEE. The V end was cut by 3 bases, the J end by 0 bases, with 12 bases between. The chain's CDR3 is CASSAGGLMNTEAFF. In DNA form, the CDR3 reads TGTGCCAGCAGCGCCGGGGGACTGATGAACACTGAAGCTTTCTTT.

The V gene is TRBV4-3, the J gene TRBJ1-4, with D tentatively TRBD1 (5 bases). Germline V CDR1 and CDR2: LGHNA, YSLEER. V was shortened by 0 bases and J by 3 bases, with 8 bases between the two germline ends. This CDR3 has 15 amino acids. The CDR3 nucleotides read TGCGCCAGCAGCCAAGATGGGGGGGCTAATGAAAAACTGTTTTTT. This codes for CASSQDGGANEKLFF.

This clone was counted only a few times. The rearrangement joins TRBV10-2 to TRBJ2-1; D not resolved. V was cut by 3 bases and J by 9 bases, with 9 bases left in between. This CDR3 spans 12 amino acids. Germline lookup yields CDR1 WSHSY and CDR2 SAAADI. CDR3 sequence reads: CASSDPRAEQFF. The CDR3 coding sequence is TGCGCCAGCAGTGACCCTAGGGCTGAGCAGTTCTTC.

In nucleotides, the CDR3 is TGTGCCAGCAGTTTAGAGGCTAGCCTCTTCGAAGATACGCAGTATTTT. The encoded protein is CASSLEASLFEDTQYF. The chain combines TRBV28 with TRBJ2-3, with a possible D match to TRBD2 (5 bases). Germline V gene sequence: CDR1 MDHEN, CDR2 SYDVKM. The CDR3 consists of 16 residues. Trimming removed 2 bases at V and 5 bases at J, with 17 bases between.

The rearrangement uses TRBV7-6 and TRBJ2-3; D is perhaps TRBD1 (5 bases). The CDR3 covers 14 residues. Germline values: CDR1 SGHVS, CDR2 FNYEAQ. V was trimmed by 2 bases and J by 4 bases, leaving 10 bases between them. CDR3 region: CASSLTGMADTQYF. CDR3 in DNA: TGTGCCAGCAGCTTAACAGGAATGGCAGATACGCAGTATTTT.

The genes are TRBV7-6 and TRBJ2-7; D is undetermined. Germline V gives CDR1 SGHVS, CDR2 FNYEAQ. The CDR3 has 14 residues. With 1 base removed from V and 2 bases from J, the gap between germline ends came to 9 bases. CDR3 DNA sequence: TGTGCCAGCAGCTTAGGGGCCGGCCCCTACGAGCAGTACGTC. Its translation is CASSLGAGPYEQYV.

The chain links TRBV10-2 to TRBJ1-6; no clear D gene. CDR1 is WSHSY, CDR2 SAAADI, per germline. The CDR3 has 11 residues. V was cut by 3 bases and J by 8 bases, with 2 bases left in between. CDR3 nucleotide sequence: TGCGCCAGCAGTGACGATTCACCCCTCCACTTT. It specifies CASSDDSPLHF.

The rearrangement joins TRBV5-5 to TRBJ1-1, with 7 bases lining up with TRBD1. With V trimmed by 4 bases and J by 4 bases, 7 bases remained unmatched. Per the germline V gene, CDR1 is SGHKS and CDR2 is YYEKEE (reference sequence). This CDR3 comprises 14 residues. CDR3 nucleotides: TGTGCCAGCAGCGGGACAGCGGGGGGCACTGAAGCTTTCTTT. Its protein is CASSGTAGGTEAFF.

The CDR3 protein is CASSLVQGASNEQFF. CDR3 coding DNA: TGTGCCAGCAGCTTAGTACAGGGGGCCTCCAATGAGCAGTTCTTC. This chain uses TRBV11-2 with TRBJ2-1; 9 positions match TRBD1. J was trimmed by 6 bases and V by 1 base; bases with no gene match: 4. The CDR3 consists of 15 residues. Germline lookup yields CDR1 SGHAT and CDR2 FQNNGV.

This clone was seen a handful of times. The gene calls are TRBV27 and TRBJ2-5, with D perhaps TRBD1 (5 bases). The V end lost 2 bases, the J end lost 5 bases, and 9 bases lay between the germline ends. The CDR3 covers 13 residues. CDR1 is MNHEY and CDR2 is SMNVEV in the germline V gene (reference sequence). The DNA for the CDR3 is TGTGCCAGCAGTTTAGTGGGGCAGGAGACCCAGTACTTC. Protein sequence: CASSLVGQETQYF.

This chain uses TRBV28 with TRBJ2-3; TRBD2 aligns across 15 bases. Germline V gives CDR1 MDHEN, CDR2 SYDVKM. CDR3 length equals 17 residues. V dropped 6 bases and J dropped 6; count of bases not matched to a gene: 10. The CDR3 region is CASRLGLAGGPRDTQYF. CDR3 nucleotides: TGTGCCAGCAGATTGGGACTAGCGGGGGGCCCACGGGATACGCAGTATTTT.

The chain couples TRBV27 to TRBJ2-4; unclear D gene. Germline values: CDR1 MNHEY, CDR2 SMNVEV (reference sequence). The germline V and J ends were trimmed by 3 bases and 0 bases, with 18 bases remaining between them. This CDR3 contains 18 residues. CDR3 loop: CASSLGIPGILAKNIQYF. The CDR3 DNA is TGTGCCAGCAGTTTGGGGATCCCAGGAATTCTAGCCAAAAACATTCAGTACTTC.

This chain connects TRBV7-2 to TRBJ2-7, with D perhaps TRBD2 (5 bases). The germline V gene encodes CDR1 SGHTA and CDR2 FQGNSA. The V end was cut by 2 bases, the J end by 7 bases, with 12 bases between. The length of the CDR3 is 13 residues. The DNA for the CDR3 is TGTGCCAGCAGCTTAACTATCCGGGGTGAGCAGTACTTC. This sequence encodes CASSLTIRGEQYF. Together with reference TRBV7-2 and TRBJ2-7, the CDR3 gives the full variable domain: GAGVSQSPSNKVTEKGKDVELRCDPISGHTALYWYRQSLGQGLEFLIYFQGNSAPDKSGLPSDRFSAERTGGSVSTLTIQRTQQEDSAVYLCASSLTIRGEQYFGPGTRLTVT.

The chain joins TRBV19 to TRBJ1-4; TRBD1 matches at 7 bases. In germline, CDR1 is LNHDA, CDR2 SQIVND (reference sequence). The CDR3 sequence is 17 residues long. V gave up 5 bases and J gave up 0 bases; unmatched junction bases: 9. CDR3: CASSPRDSPATNEKLFF. CDR3 coding DNA: TGTGCCAGTAGTCCCCGGGACAGCCCTGCAACTAATGAAAAACTGTTTTTT.

J is TRBJ2-1 and V is TRBV7-9, with TRBD1 matching 11 bases. CDR1 is SEHNR, CDR2 FQNEAQ, per germline (reference sequence). The V and J ends lost 3 bases and 4 bases, in that order; junction bases with no gene match: 2. This CDR3 spans 15 amino acids. CDR3 residues: CASSLGQGDYNEQFF. In DNA, the CDR3 is TGTGCCAGCAGCTTGGGACAGGGGGATTACAATGAGCAGTTCTTC.

The chain joins TRBV28 to TRBJ2-2, with TRBD1 identical over 12 bases. Germline CDR1 and CDR2: MDHEN and SYDVKM. Losses at the gene ends were 5 bases for V and 6 bases for J; bases not matched to a gene: 7. The CDR3 is 16 residues long. CDR3 sequence: CASSPWGQGAAGELFF. CDR3 nucleotide sequence: TGTGCCAGCAGTCCCTGGGGACAGGGGGCGGCCGGGGAGCTGTTTTTT.

The chain uses TRBV5-6 and TRBJ2-7; 7 bases fit TRBD2. CDR1 and CDR2 from the germline V gene are SGHDT and YYEEEE. The V segment lost 5 bases and the J segment 5 bases; nucleotides outside the gene matches: 7. The CDR3 sequence is 13 residues long. The CDR3 protein is CASSLSGVNEQYV. In DNA form, the CDR3 reads TGTGCCAGCAGTCTAAGCGGGGTGAACGAGCAGTACGTC.

V and J are TRBV13 and TRBJ2-1; 12 bases agree with TRBD2. The CDR3 extends over 15 amino acids. Germline assignment: CDR1 PRHDT and CDR2 FYEKMQ (reference sequence). V trimming: 0 bases; J trimming: 9 bases; junction bases outside the gene matches: 3. The CDR3 DNA sequence: TGTGCCAGCAGCTTAGGTGCTAGCGGGGGGGTTGAGCAGTTCTTC. This encodes CASSLGASGGVEQFF.

The chain is built from TRBV10-3 and TRBJ1-1; 8 positions match TRBD1. The CDR3 covers 14 residues. The germline V gene has CDR1 ENHRY and CDR2 SYGVKD. Germline trimming cut 6 bases from V and 4 bases from J; bases unmatched to any gene: 7. The CDR3 here is CAISLDREGTEAFF. Written as DNA, the CDR3 is TGTGCCATCAGCCTGGACAGGGAGGGCACTGAAGCTTTCTTT.

The J gene is TRBJ1-1, the V gene TRBV15, with a possible D match to TRBD1 (6 bases). Trimming left V 5 bases short and J 3 bases short, with 13 bases between. The germline V gene has CDR1 LNHNV and CDR2 YYDKDF (reference sequence). The CDR3 covers 14 residues. Here the CDR3 reads CATSEGGFDTEAFF. DNA for the CDR3: TGTGCCACCAGCGAGGGGGGGTTCGACACTGAAGCTTTCTTT.

The genes are TRBV6-6 and TRBJ1-1, with 7 nucleotides matching TRBD1. CDR3 length: 15 residues. Trimming at V came to 6 bases and at J to 5 bases, leaving 12 bases not matched to a gene. Germline CDR1 MNHNY, CDR2 SVGAGI (reference sequence). The DNA of the CDR3 is TGTGCCAGCAGCACAAGGGACAGCCTGGTGACTGAAGCTTTCTTT. It codes for CASSTRDSLVTEAFF.

In its sample, this clone was seen a few times. The rearrangement uses TRBV11-2 and TRBJ2-3; the D is unclear. CDR3 size: 15 residues. CDR1 is SGHAT and CDR2 is FQNNGV in the germline V gene. Trimming took off 5 bases at V and 3 bases at J, with 15 bases between the two ends. CDR3 sequence reads: CASSPLGFGTDTQYF. The CDR3 DNA is TGTGCCAGCAGCCCCCTAGGGTTCGGGACAGATACGCAGTATTTT.